The 6 T cell receptor beta chains below come from one sample, sequenced in a study of T cells in Graves' hyperthyroidism and ophthalmopathy. Regions amplified from RNA transcripts were the TCR beta CDR3 regions. In the first-round RT-PCR of the TCR CDR3, the HTBI primer set was used. TCRdb passed the multiplex PCR reads through MiXCR, listing each CDR3 protein once. The profile shows about 640,000 distinct CDR3 sequences, less than 25% of them singletons. Sample: blood. The receptors derive from a man aged 25-40 years with Graves' ophthalmopathy.

This clonotype was found once. The gene calls are TRBV12-5 and TRBJ2-2, with D possibly TRBD2 on 8 matching bases. The V end was cut by 1 base, the J end by 0 bases, with 18 bases between. CDR3 size: 19 residues. CDR1 LGHNT and CDR2 FRNRAP come from the germline V gene. This chain's CDR3 is CASGLAREGATTNTGELFF. The DNA for the CDR3 is TGTGCTAGTGGTTTGGCCCGGGAGGGGGCTACAACGAACACCGGGGAGCTGTTTTTT.

CDR3 amino acids: CASSPVEVGPQETQYF. Here the CDR3 DNA reads TGTGCCAGCAGCCCCGTTGAAGTGGGGCCCCAGGAGACCCAGTACTTC. The rearrangement links TRBV7-9 to TRBJ2-5; a weak D match, TRBD1 (5 bases). The CDR3 consists of 16 residues. V lost 5 bases and J lost 5, with 21 bases in between. Germline CDR1 SEHNR, CDR2 FQNEAQ (reference sequence).

This chain connects TRBV10-1 to TRBJ2-7; 7 nucleotides agree with TRBD2. The CDR3 runs 15 residues. After removal of 10 bases from V and 1 base from J, the junction contained 13 bases not matched to a gene. Per the germline V gene, CDR1 is WNHNN and CDR2 is SYGVQD (reference sequence). Written as DNA, the CDR3 is TGCGCCAACCCCCGGGAGGAGGGTCGTTCCTACGAGCAGTACTTC. Protein product: CANPREEGRSYEQYF.

This chain connects TRBV12-3 or TRBV12-4 to TRBJ1-2; 9 nucleotides align to TRBD1. J lost 0 bases, V lost 3 bases, and 2 bases had no gene match. The CDR3 has 15 amino acids. The CDR3: CASSFGTGTNYGYTF. CDR3 sequence (DNA): TGTGCCAGCAGTTTTGGGACAGGGACTAACTATGGCTACACCTTC.

In this sample, this clonotype turned up many times. The chain couples TRBV12-3 or TRBV12-4 to TRBJ2-3; the match to TRBD2 covers 8 bases. V lost 4 bases and J lost 1; bases outside the gene matches: 7. The CDR3 runs to 16 residues. CDR3 loop: CASSYLSGSGTDTQYF. Here the CDR3 DNA reads TGTGCCAGCAGTTATCTAAGCGGGAGCGGCACAGATACGCAGTATTTT.

This clonotype was detected ten times or more. The V gene is TRBV5-8, the J gene TRBJ1-6, with TRBD1 matching over 10 bases. Looked up from germline, CDR1 is SGHTS and CDR2 is YDEGEE. Trimming took 4 bases from V and 14 from J; bases not matched to a gene: 9. The CDR3 has 14 residues. DNA for the CDR3: TGTGCCAGCAGCCACTCCGGGACAGGGGTCACCCTCCACTTT. Translating gives CASSHSGTGVTLHF.